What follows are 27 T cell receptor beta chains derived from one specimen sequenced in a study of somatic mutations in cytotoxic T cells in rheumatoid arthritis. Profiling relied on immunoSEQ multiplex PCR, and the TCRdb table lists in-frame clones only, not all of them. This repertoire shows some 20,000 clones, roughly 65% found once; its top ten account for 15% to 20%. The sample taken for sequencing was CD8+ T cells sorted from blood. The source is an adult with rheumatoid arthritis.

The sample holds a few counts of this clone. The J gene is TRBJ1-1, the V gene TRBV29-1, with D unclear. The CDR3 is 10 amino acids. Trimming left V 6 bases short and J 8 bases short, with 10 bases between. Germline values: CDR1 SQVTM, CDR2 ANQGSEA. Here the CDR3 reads CSVLVMEAFF. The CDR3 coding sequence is TGCAGCGTCCTTGTTATGGAAGCTTTCTTT.

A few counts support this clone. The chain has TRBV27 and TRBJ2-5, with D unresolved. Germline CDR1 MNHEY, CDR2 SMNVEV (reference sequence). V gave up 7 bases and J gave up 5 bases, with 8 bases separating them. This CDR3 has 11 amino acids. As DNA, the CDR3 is TGTGCCAGCACCTTGGGGGAGACCCAGTACTTC. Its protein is CASTLGETQYF.

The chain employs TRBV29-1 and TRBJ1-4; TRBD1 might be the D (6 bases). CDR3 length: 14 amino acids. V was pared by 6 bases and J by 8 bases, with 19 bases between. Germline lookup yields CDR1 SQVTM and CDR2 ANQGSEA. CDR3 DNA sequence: TGCAGCGTCCTTAGGGGGGGCGAAAGAGAAAAACTGTTTTTT. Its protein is CSVLRGGEREKLFF.

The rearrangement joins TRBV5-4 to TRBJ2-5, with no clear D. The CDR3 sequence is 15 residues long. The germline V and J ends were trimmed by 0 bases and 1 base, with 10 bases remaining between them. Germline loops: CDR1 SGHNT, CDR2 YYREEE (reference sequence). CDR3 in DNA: TGTGCCAGCAGCTTGGGTATTTACTCCCAAGAGACCCAGTACTTC. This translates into CASSLGIYSQETQYF.

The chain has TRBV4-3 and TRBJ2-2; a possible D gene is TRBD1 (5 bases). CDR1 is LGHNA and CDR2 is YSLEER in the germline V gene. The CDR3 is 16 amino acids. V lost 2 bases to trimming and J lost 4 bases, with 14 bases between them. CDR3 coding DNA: TGCGCCAGCAGCCAACTGACAGAATGGCTCACCGGGGAGCTGTTTTTT. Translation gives CASSQLTEWLTGELFF.

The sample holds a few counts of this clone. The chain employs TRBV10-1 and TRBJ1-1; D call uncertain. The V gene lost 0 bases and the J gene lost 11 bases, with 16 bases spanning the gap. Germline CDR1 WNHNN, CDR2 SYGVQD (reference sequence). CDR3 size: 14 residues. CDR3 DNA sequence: TGCGCCAGCAGTGAGTCTTTTAGTACCGGCCGCGCTTTCTTT. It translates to CASSESFSTGRAFF.

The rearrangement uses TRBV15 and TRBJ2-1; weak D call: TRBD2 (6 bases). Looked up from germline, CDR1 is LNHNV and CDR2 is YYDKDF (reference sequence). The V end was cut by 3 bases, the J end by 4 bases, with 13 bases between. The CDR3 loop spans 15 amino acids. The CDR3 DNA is TGTGCCACCAGCAGGGGACTGGGGAATTACAATGAGCAGTTCTTC. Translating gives CATSRGLGNYNEQFF.

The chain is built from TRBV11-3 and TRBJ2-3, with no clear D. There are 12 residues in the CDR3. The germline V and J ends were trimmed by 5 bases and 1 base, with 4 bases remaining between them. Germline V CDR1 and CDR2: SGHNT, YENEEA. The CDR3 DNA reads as TGTGCCAGCAGCATCGGCACAGATACGCAGTATTTT. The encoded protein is CASSIGTDTQYF.

The CDR3 sequence is CASSYPNYYGYTF. DNA for the CDR3: TGTGCCAGCAGTTACCCTAACTACTATGGCTACACCTTC. This chain uses TRBV6-5 with TRBJ1-2; no reliable D call. The V and J ends lost 2 bases and 3 bases respectively, with 7 bases between them. CDR1 is MNHEY and CDR2 is SVGAGI in the germline V gene. The CDR3 consists of 13 residues.

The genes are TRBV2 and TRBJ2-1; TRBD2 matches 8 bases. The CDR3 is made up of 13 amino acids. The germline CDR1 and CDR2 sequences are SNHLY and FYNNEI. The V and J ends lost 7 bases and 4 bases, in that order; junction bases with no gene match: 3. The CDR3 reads CASNGGVYNEQFF. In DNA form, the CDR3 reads TGTGCCAGCAACGGGGGGGTATACAATGAGCAGTTCTTC.

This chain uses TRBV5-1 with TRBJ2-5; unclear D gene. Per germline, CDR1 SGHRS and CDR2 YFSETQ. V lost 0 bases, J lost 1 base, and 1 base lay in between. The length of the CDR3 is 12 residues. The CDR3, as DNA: TGCGCCAGCAGCTTGGCCCAAGAGACCCAGTACTTC. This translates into CASSLAQETQYF.

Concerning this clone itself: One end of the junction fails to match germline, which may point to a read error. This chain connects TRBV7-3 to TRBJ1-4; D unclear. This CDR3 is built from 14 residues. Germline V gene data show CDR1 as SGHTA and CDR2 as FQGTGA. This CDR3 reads CASSLTGSNEKLFF. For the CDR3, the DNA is TGTGCCAGCAGCCTAACGGGGTCTAATGAAAAACTGTTTTTT.

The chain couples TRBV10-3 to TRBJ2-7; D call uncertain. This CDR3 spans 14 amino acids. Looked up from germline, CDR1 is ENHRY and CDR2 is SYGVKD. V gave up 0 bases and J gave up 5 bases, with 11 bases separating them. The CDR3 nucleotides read TGTGCCATCAGTGAGTCGAACAGCTTCCACGAGCAGTACTTC. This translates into CAISESNSFHEQYF.

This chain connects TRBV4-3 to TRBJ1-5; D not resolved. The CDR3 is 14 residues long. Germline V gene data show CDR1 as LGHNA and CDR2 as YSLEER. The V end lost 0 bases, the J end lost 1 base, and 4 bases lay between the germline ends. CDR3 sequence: CASSQELSNQPQHF. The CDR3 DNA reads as TGCGCCAGCAGCCAAGAGTTGAGCAATCAGCCCCAGCATTTT.

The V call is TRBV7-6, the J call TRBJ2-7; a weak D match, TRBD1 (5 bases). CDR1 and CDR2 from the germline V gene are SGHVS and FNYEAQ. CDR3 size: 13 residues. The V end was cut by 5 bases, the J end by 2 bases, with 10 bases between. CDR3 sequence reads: CASSVGQAYEQYF. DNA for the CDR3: TGTGCCAGCAGCGTCGGACAAGCCTACGAGCAGTACTTC.

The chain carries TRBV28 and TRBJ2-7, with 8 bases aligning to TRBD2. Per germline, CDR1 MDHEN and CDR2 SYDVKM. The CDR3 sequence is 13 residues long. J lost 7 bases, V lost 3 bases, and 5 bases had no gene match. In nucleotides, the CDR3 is TGTGCCAGCAGTTTGGAAGCGGGGGTTGAGCAGTACTTC. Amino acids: CASSLEAGVEQYF.

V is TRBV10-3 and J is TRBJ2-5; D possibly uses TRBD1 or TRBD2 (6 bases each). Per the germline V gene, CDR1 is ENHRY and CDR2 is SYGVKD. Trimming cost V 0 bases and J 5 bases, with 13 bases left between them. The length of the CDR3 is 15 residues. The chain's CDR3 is CAISESEGVLETQYF. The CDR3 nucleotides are TGTGCCATCAGTGAGTCGGAGGGGGTCCTGGAGACCCAGTACTTC.

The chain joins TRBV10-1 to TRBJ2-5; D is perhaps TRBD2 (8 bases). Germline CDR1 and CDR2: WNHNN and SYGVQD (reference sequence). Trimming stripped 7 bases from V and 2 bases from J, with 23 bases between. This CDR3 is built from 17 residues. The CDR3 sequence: CASNPGLGRGIQETQYF. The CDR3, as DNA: TGCGCCAGCAACCCGGGACTAGGCAGGGGGATTCAAGAGACCCAGTACTTC.

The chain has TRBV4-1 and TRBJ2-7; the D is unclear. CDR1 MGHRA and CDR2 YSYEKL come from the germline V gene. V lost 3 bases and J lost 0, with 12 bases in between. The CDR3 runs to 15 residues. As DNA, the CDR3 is TGCGCCAGCAGCCAGGATCCCGGGCCCTCCTACGAGCAGTACTTC. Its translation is CASSQDPGPSYEQYF.

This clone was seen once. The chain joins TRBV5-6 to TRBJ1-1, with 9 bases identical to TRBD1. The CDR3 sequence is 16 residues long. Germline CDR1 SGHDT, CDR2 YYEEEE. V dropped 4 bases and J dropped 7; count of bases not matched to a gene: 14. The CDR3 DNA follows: TGTGCCAGCAGCCAAGGACAGGGGACCTCCCTGTTTGAAGCTTTCTTT. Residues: CASSQGQGTSLFEAFF.

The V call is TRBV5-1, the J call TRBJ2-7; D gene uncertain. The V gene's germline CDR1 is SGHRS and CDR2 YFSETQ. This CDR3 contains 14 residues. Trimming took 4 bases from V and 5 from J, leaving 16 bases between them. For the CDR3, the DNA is TGCGCCAGCAGCAGCCGGAGAGTAGTCGACGAGCAGTACTTC. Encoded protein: CASSSRRVVDEQYF. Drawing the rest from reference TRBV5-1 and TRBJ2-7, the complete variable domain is KAGVTQTPRYLIKTRGQQVTLSCSPISGHRSVSWYQQTPGQGLQFLFEYFSETQRNKGNFPGRFSGRQFSNSRSEMNVSTLELGDSALYLCASSSRRVVDEQYFGPGTRLTVT.

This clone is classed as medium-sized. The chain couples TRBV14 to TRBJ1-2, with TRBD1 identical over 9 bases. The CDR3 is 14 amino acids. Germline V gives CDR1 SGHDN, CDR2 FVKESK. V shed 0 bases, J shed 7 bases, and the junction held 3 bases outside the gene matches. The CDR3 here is CASSQEAQGAGYTF. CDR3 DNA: TGTGCCAGCAGCCAAGAGGCACAGGGGGCTGGCTACACCTTC. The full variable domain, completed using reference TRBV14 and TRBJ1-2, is EAGVTQFPSHSVIEKGQTVTLRCDPISGHDNLYWYRRVMGKEIKFLLHFVKESKQDESGMPNNRFLAERTGGTYSTLKVQPAELEDSGVYFCASSQEAQGAGYTFGSGTRLTVV.

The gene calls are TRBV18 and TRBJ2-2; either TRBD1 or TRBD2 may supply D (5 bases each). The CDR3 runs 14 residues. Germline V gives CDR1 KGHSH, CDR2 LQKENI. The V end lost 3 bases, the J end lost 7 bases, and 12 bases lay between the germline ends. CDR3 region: CASSPKWGNGELFF. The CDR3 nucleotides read TGTGCCAGCTCACCGAAATGGGGGAACGGGGAGCTGTTTTTT. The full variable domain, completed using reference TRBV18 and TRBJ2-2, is NAGVMQNPRHLVRRRGQEARLRCSPMKGHSHVYWYRQLPEEGLKFMVYLQKENIIDESGMPKERFSAEFPKEGPSILRIQQVVRGDSAAYFCASSPKWGNGELFFGEGSRLTVL.

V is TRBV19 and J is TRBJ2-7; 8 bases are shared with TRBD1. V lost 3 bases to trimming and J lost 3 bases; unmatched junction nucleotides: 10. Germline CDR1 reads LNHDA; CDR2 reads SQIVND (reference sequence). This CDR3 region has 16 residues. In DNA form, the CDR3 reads TGTGCCAGTAGTATTTGGGCCGGGACAGGAAACTACGAGCAGTACTTC. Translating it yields CASSIWAGTGNYEQYF.

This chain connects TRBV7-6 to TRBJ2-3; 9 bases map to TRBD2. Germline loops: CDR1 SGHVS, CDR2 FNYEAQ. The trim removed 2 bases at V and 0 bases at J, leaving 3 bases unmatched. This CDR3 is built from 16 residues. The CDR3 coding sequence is TGTGCCAGCAGCTTAAATAGCGGGGGTAGCACAGATACGCAGTATTTT. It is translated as CASSLNSGGSTDTQYF.

CDR3 DNA: TGTGCCAGCAGCTTAGAACCAGGGCGAGGCAATCAGCCCCAGCATTTT. It translates to CASSLEPGRGNQPQHF. The chain links TRBV7-8 to TRBJ1-5, with a weak D call TRBD1 (5 bases). Per germline, CDR1 SGHVS and CDR2 FQNEAQ. This CDR3 has 16 residues. The germline V and J ends were trimmed by 1 base and 2 bases, with 12 bases remaining between them. Drawing the rest from reference TRBV7-8 and TRBJ1-5, the complete variable domain is GAGVSQSPRYKVAKRGQDVALRCDPISGHVSLFWYQQALGQGPEFLTYFQNEAQLDKSGLPSDRFFAERPEGSVSTLKIQRTQQEDSAVYLCASSLEPGRGNQPQHFGDGTRLSIL.

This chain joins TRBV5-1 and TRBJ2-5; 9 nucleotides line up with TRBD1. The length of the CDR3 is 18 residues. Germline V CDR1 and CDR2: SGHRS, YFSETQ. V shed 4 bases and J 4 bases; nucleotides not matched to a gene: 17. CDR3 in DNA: TGCGCCAGCAGCGATGTGGGACAGGGTCTCCTCCAAGTAGAGACCCAGTACTTC. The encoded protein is CASSDVGQGLLQVETQYF.